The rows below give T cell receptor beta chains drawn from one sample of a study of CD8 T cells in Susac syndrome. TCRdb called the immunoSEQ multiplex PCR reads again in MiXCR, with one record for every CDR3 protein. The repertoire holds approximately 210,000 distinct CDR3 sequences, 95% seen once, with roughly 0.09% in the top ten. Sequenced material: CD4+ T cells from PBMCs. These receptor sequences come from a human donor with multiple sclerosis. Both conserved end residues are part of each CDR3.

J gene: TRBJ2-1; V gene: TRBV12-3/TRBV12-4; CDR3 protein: CASSSGLAGYQFF
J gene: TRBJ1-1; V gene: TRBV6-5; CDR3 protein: CASSFENTEAFF
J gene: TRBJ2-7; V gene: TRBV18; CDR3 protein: CASSIGRTYEQYF
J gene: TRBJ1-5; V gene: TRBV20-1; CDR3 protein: CSAWTRDSHNQPQHF
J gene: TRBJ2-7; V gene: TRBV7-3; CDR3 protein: CASSAPGGEQYF
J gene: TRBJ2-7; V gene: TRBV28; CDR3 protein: CASITSGSLYEQYF
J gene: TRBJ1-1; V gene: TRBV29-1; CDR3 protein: CSSRGRGGGNTEAFF
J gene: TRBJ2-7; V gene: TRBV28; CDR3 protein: CASQAGGIYEQYF
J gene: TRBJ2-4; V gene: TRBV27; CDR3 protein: CASSPIMGGLAKNIQYF
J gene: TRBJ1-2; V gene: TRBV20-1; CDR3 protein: CSAKREGYGYTF
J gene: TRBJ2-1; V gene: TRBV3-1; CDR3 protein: CASSRSGLAGTQSSYNEQFF
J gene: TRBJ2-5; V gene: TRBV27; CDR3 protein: CASRPTGPETQYF
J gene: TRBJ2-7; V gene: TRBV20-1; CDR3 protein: CSATHRGRVEQYF
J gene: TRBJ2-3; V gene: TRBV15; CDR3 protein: CATSRDPGYTDTQYF
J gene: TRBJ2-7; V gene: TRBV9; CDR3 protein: CASSVAVSGEQYF
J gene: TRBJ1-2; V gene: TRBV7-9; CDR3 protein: CASSRRDFGYTF
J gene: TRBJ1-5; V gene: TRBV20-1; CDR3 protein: CSAWGPTGVYGNQPQHF
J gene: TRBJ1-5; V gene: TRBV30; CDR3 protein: CAWSPVGGQPQHF
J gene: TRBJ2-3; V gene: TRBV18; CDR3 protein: CASSGNTDTQYF
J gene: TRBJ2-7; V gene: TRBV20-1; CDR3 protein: CSATGDNYEQYF
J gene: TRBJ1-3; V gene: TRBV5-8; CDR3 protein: CASSWGIGGLSGNTIYF
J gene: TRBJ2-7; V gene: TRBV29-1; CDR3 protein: CSVAGSSEQYF
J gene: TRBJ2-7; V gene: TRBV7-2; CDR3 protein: CASSLRGREQYF
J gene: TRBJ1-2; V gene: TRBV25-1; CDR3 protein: CASSFLQGACTF
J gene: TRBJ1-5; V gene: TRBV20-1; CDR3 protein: CSATRDGQPQHF
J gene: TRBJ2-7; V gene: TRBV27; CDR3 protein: CASSRSGDPSYERYF
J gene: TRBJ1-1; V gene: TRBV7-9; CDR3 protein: CASRQKNTEAFF
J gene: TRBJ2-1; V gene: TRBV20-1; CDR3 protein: CSAKGTSGRGHEQFF
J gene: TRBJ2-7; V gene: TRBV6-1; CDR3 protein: CASSEGTSGSRYEQYF
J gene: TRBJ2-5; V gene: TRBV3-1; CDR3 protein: CASSQVGLAGVGETQYF
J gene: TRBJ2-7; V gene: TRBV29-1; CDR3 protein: CSVGTPHYEQYF
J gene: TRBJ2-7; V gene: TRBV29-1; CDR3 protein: CSVGLAGGMYEQYF
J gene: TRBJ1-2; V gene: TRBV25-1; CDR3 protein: CASSEPGQGARRGYTF
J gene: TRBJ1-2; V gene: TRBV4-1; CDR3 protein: CASSQDNPGGGYGYTF
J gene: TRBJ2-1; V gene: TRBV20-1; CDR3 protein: CSARSPWNEQFF
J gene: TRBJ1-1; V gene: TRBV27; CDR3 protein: CASSPWTGDEAFF
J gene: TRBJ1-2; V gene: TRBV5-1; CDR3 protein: CASSAGQVQHTF
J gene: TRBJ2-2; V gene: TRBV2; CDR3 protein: CATYRESGELFF
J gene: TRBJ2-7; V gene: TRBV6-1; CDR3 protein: CASSDRDGPYEQYF
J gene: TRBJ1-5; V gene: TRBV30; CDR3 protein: CAWTAGLAGGQPQHF
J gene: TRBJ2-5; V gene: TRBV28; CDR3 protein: CASRRWGTIETQYF
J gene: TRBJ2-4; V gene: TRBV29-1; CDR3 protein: CSVRGLAGGLQYF
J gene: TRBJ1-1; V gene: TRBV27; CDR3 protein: CASRRQGSNTEAFF
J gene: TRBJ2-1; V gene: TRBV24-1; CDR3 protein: CATSDGTGGRDEQFF
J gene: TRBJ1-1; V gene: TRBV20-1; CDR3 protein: CSALIRGTEAFF
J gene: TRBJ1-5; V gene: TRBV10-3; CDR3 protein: CATSDGQPQHF
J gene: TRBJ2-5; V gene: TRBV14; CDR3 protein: CASSLGPGETQYF
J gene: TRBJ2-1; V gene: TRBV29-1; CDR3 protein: CSVKSPSYNEQFF
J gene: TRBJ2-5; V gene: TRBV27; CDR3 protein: CASRLAGGNQETQYF
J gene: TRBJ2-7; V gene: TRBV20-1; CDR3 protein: CSARDAGRGRRGEQYF
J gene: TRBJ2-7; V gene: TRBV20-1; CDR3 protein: CSARVRAGTSGRMGGEQYF
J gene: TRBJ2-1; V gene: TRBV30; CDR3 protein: CAWRTGLAGDYNEQFF
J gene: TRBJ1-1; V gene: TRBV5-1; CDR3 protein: CASSLGLTEAFF
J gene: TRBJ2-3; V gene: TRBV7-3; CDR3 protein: CASSLTGAWSTDTQYF
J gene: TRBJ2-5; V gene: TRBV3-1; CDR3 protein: CASSQTTQETQYF
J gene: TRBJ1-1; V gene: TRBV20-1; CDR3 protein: CSALVPNTEAFF
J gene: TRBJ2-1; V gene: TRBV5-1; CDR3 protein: CASSFPTGTYNEQFF